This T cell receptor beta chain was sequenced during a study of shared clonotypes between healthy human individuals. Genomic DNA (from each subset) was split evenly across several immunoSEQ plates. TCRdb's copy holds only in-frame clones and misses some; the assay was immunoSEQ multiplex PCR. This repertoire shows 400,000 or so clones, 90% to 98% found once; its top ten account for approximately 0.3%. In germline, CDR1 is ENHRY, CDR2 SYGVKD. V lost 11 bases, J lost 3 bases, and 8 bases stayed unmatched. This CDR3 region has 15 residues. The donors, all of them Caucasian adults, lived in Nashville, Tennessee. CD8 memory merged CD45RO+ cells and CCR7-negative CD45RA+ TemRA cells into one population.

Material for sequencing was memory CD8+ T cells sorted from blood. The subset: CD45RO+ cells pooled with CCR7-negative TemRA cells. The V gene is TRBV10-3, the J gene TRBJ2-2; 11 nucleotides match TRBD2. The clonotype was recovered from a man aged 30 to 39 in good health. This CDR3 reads CAHKPGLADTGELFF. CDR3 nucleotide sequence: TGTGCCCACAAACCGGGACTAGCGGACACCGGGGAGCTGTTTTTT.